These 10 T cell receptor beta chains originate from one sample sequenced in a study of cytomegalovirus exposure and HLA in healthy donors (dated by TCRdb to about 2017). Libraries were built with the immunoSEQ multiplex PCR assay. TCRdb holds this immuneACCESS table with in-frame rearrangements only. Some clones are missing; in checked studies, unresolved V genes explain under half, and the rest has no known cause. The sample profile shows 150,000 to 200,000 clones; approximately 87% of them were found once. The top ten clonotypes cover roughly 1.5% of the sample. Sequenced input: PBMCs. Receptors were obtained from a woman under 40 in good health and CMV-seronegative.

The table lists this clone with a few counts. This sequence joins TRBV7-9 and TRBJ2-1; 11 bases are a match to TRBD1. Germline values: CDR1 SEHNR, CDR2 FQNEAQ (reference sequence). CDR3 length: 16 amino acids. J lost 8 bases, V lost 5 bases, and 11 bases had no gene match. CDR3 bases: TGTGCCAGCAGCGCCGGGACAGGGGGTTCCTCGGATGAGCAGTTCTTC. Translation gives CASSAGTGGSSDEQFF.

This sequence joins TRBV12-5 and TRBJ2-3; tentative D call: TRBD1 (5 bases). This CDR3 has 14 amino acids. CDR1 LGHNT and CDR2 FRNRAP come from the germline V gene. With 4 bases removed from V and 3 bases from J, the gap between germline ends came to 11 bases. CDR3: CASGWRQSTDTQYF. CDR3 coding DNA: TGTGCTAGTGGTTGGAGACAGAGTACAGATACGCAGTATTTT.

The chain recombines TRBV5-4 with TRBJ2-5, with 9 bases identical to TRBD2. The germline CDR1 and CDR2 sequences are SGHNT and YYREEE (reference sequence). This CDR3 comprises 16 residues. V lost 3 bases, J lost 5 bases, and 11 bases stayed unmatched. Written as DNA, the CDR3 is TGTGCCAGCAGCTCGGTTAAATCTAGCGGGGCGGAGACCCAGTACTTC. Its protein is CASSSVKSSGAETQYF.

The chain is built from TRBV7-7 and TRBJ1-4; D uncertain. Germline CDR1 is SSHAT and CDR2 is FNYEAQ (reference sequence). The CDR3 is 15 residues long. Between the trimmed V and J ends, which lost 0 bases and 6 bases, there was a span of 11 bases. Here the CDR3 reads CASSLAYAADEKLFF. CDR3 sequence (DNA): TGTGCCAGCAGCTTAGCTTACGCAGCGGATGAAAAACTGTTTTTT.

This chain uses TRBV2 with TRBJ2-5; 12 positions match TRBD2. This CDR3 has 16 amino acids. Per the germline V gene, CDR1 is SNHLY and CDR2 is FYNNEI. Germline trimming cut 2 bases from V and 5 bases from J; bases unmatched to any gene: 6. This chain's CDR3 is CASSEWLAGGLETQYF. CDR3 coding DNA: TGTGCCAGCAGTGAATGGCTAGCGGGGGGGCTTGAGACCCAGTACTTC.

This chain joins TRBV7-9 and TRBJ1-1; 8 nucleotides agree with TRBD1. Germline assignment: CDR1 SEHNR and CDR2 FQNEAQ (reference sequence). With V trimmed by 1 base and J by 1 base, 2 bases remained unmatched. This CDR3 contains 15 residues. CDR3 loop: CASSLVGQGNTEAFF. CDR3 nucleotides: TGTGCCAGCAGCTTAGTAGGACAGGGGAACACTGAAGCTTTCTTT.

The V gene is TRBV6-1, the J gene TRBJ2-1; tentatively, D is TRBD1 (5 bases). Germline CDR1 reads MNHNS; CDR2 reads SASEGT. The CDR3 totals 13 residues. V lost 9 bases and J 5 bases, leaving 14 bases between the germline ends. The CDR3 nucleotides are TGTGCCAGTAACAGGTTTGGGGACAATGAGCAGTTCTTC. Translation: CASNRFGDNEQFF.

This rearrangement joins TRBV29-1 to TRBJ2-5; TRBD2 matches 11 bases. The CDR3 is 14 residues long. Germline assignment: CDR1 SQVTM and CDR2 ANQGSEA. V gave up 7 bases and J gave up 1 base; unmatched junction bases: 5. The CDR3 protein is CSASTSGAQETQYF. The CDR3 DNA sequence: TGCAGCGCCTCGACTAGCGGGGCCCAAGAGACCCAGTACTTC.

This clone was observed a few times. The genes are TRBV4-1 and TRBJ1-5, with 7 bases matching TRBD1. J lost 6 bases, V lost 2 bases, and 10 bases had no gene match. The CDR3 consists of 16 residues. CDR1 and CDR2 (germline): MGHRA, YSYEKL. For the CDR3, the DNA is TGCGCCAGCAGCCAACCGGACAGGAGTTGGGTTCAGCCCCAGCATTTT. It is translated as CASSQPDRSWVQPQHF.

This chain links TRBV18 with TRBJ2-1, with 15 bases fitting TRBD2. Germline CDR1 and CDR2: KGHSH and LQKENI. With V trimmed by 0 bases and J by 8 bases, 2 bases remained unmatched. This CDR3 is 16 amino acids long. CDR3: CASSPPGLAGGYEQFF. In DNA, the CDR3 is TGTGCCAGCTCACCACCGGGACTAGCGGGGGGTTATGAGCAGTTCTTC.